This T cell receptor beta chain is drawn from a study of blood T cell repertoires in COVID-19. Across the whole study: The United States, Italy and Spain were the sources of the acute and convalescent COVID-19 samples.

Authors' methods: Reference gene primer amplification in the assay estimated nucleated cell counts. Sequencing used immunoSEQ multiplex PCR; TCRdb keeps in-frame clones, though not all of them. V, J and clone size derive from that table, while D and trimming were established from the DNA sequence. The sample has more than 35,000 clones; 79% are singletons. The receptor's source is a man aged 65 to 79 with acute or convalescent COVID-19. Material: peripheral blood.

CDR3 nucleotide sequence: TGTGCCACCAGTGGGGCAGGGGATGGTCGCGGCTACACCTTC. This gives the protein CATSGAGDGRGYTF. The chain is built from TRBV24-1 and TRBJ1-2; D may be TRBD1 (6 bases). Germline V CDR1 and CDR2: KGHDR, SFDVKD. This CDR3 has 14 amino acids. Trimming pared 5 bases from V and 8 bases from J, leaving 17 bases between.